A selection of T cell receptor beta chains follows, all from one sample in a study of T cell responses to AZD1222 COVID-19 vaccine. TCRdb's copy holds only in-frame clones and misses some; the assay was immunoSEQ multiplex PCR. The data hold over 110,000 clones, with more than 90% observed a single time. The source was peripheral blood, collected on day 0 of AZD1222 vaccination. These TCRs come from an adult in good health. Both conserved end residues are part of each CDR3. D genes are given only for firm matches. Size values are once, few and many counts, or a class for expanded clones, and some rows have none.

>NA|13|TRBJ2-7|TRBD2|TRBV28
TGTGCCAGCAAACTAGCGAACTCCTACGAGCAGTACTTC
CASKLANSYEQYF
>NA|13|TRBJ1-1|NA|TRBV7-8
TGTGCCAGCAGCTTAGGAGAGGGATATGAAGCTTTCTTT
CASSLGEGYEAFF
>once|15|TRBJ2-1|TRBD2|TRBV6-5
TGTGCCAGCAGGTCAGCGGGAGGTCCGTACAATGAGCAGTTCTTC
CASRSAGGPYNEQFF
>once|13|TRBJ2-5|TRBD1|TRBV6-1
TGTGCCAGCAGTGAGACAGGGGGGGAGACCCAGTACTTC
CASSETGGETQYF
>NA|12|TRBJ2-7|NA|TRBV11-2
TGTGCCAGCAGCTTAGGGGAGACCGAGCAGTACTTC
CASSLGETEQYF
>NA|14|TRBJ1-1|TRBD1|TRBV27
TGTGCCAGCAGTTTGGACAGGGTGAACACTGAAGCTTTCTTT
CASSLDRVNTEAFF
>NA|14|TRBJ1-1|TRBD1|TRBV7-9
TGTGCCAGCAGCTACGCAGGGGGAAACACTGAAGCTTTCTTT
CASSYAGGNTEAFF
>NA|14|TRBJ2-1|TRBD1|TRBV6-6
TGTGCCAGCAGAGGGGGCGCTCGCTACAATGAGCAGTTCTTC
CASRGGARYNEQFF
>NA|16|TRBJ1-1|NA|TRBV19
TGTGCCAGTAGTACCTCAGGGTACGGTGAGAACACTGAAGCTTTCTTT
CASSTSGYGENTEAFF
>NA|13|TRBJ1-1|NA|TRBV12-5
TGTGCTAGTGGAATATTAAACAGGGCTTCTGCTTTCTTT
CASGILNRASAFF
>few|12|TRBJ1-1|NA|TRBV30
TGTGCCTGGAACCCCTGGGGCACTGAAGCTTTCTTT
CAWNPWGTEAFF
>NA|14|TRBJ1-1|TRBD1|TRBV27
TGTGCCAGCAGCCGACAGGGGAGTTTCACTGAAGCTTTCTTT
CASSRQGSFTEAFF
>once|17|TRBJ2-1|TRBD2|TRBV9
TGTGCCAGCAGCGTCGGACTAGCGGGGGCCTCCTACAATGAGCAGTTCTTC
CASSVGLAGASYNEQFF
>NA|17|TRBJ2-5|TRBD1|TRBV6-2/TRBV6-3
TGTGCCAGCAGTTCACAGGGGACCGGTAGGAGCCAAGAGACCCAGTACTTC
CASSSQGTGRSQETQYF
>NA|12|TRBJ2-7|NA|TRBV6-5
TGTGCCAGCATGACTACAACCTACGAGCAGTACTTC
CASMTTTYEQYF
>NA|13|TRBJ1-2|TRBD1|TRBV30
TGTGCCTGGAGCCCTACAGGGGATTTTGGCTACACCTTC
CAWSPTGDFGYTF
>NA|15|TRBJ2-1|TRBD1|TRBV3-1/TRBV3-2
TGTGCCAGCAGCCCCGGGACAGGGTGGCTAGATGAGCAGTTCTTC
CASSPGTGWLDEQFF
>once|15|TRBJ1-6|TRBD1|TRBV3-1/TRBV3-2
TGTGCCAGCAGGTCTAACCGGGACAGGTGGTCACCCCTCCACTTT
CASRSNRDRWSPLHF
>NA|11|TRBJ2-2|NA|TRBV30
TGTGCCCTTGGGGACACCGGGGAGCTGTTTTTT
CALGDTGELFF
>NA|12|TRBJ1-1|NA|TRBV7-6
TGTGCCAGCAGCCAGGAGGGGGGCGAAGCTTTCTTT
CASSQEGGEAFF
>NA|15|TRBJ2-7|NA|TRBV7-7
TGTGCCAGCAGCTTAGCGTCAGGGGACTCCTACGAGCAGTACTTC
CASSLASGDSYEQYF
>NA|15|TRBJ2-1|TRBD2|TRBV30
TGTGCCTGGAGTGGGGGACTAGCGGGCTTCAATGAGCAGTTCTTC
CAWSGGLAGFNEQFF
>NA|17|TRBJ2-1|TRBD2|TRBV19
TGTGCCAGTAGTATGGGACTAGTGATTCTATCAGCCGGTGAGCAGTTCTTC
CASSMGLVILSAGEQFF
>NA|16|TRBJ1-1|NA|TRBV5-6
TGTGCCAGCAGCACTCAGGAGATTGTTGTGAACACTGAAGCTTTCTTT
CASSTQEIVVNTEAFF
>NA|13|TRBJ2-7|TRBD2|TRBV12-3/TRBV12-4
TGTGCCAGCAGTTCCGGGACTAGCGGGTCCCTGTGGTTC
CASSSGTSGSLWF
>NA|14|TRBJ2-3|NA|TRBV10-3
TGTGCCATCAGCCAGGGGCTAAGCACAGATACGCAGTATTTT
CAISQGLSTDTQYF
>NA|14|TRBJ1-5|TRBD1|TRBV29-1
TGCAGCGCAACGACAGGGGTAGGCAATCAGCCCCAGCATTTT
CSATTGVGNQPQHF
>NA|17|TRBJ1-5|TRBD1|TRBV19
TGTGCCAGTAGCTTGCAGACAGGGGGCTCGAGCAATCAGCCCCAGCATTTT
CASSLQTGGSSNQPQHF
>NA|13|TRBJ1-5|NA|TRBV4-3
TGCGCCAGCAGCCAAGATCGGGGACAGCCCCAGCATTTT
CASSQDRGQPQHF
>NA|16|TRBJ2-7|TRBD2|TRBV5-6
TGTGCCAGCAGCTTAGTACTAGCGGCAGGAGGCGGCGAGCAGTACTTC
CASSLVLAAGGGEQYF
>NA|13|TRBJ2-7|TRBD2|TRBV6-6
TGTGCCAGCAGTTTTTCTAGCGGCTACGAGCAGTACTTC
CASSFSSGYEQYF
>once|14|TRBJ1-6|NA|TRBV25-1
TGTGCCAGCAGTGCCGACACGTATAATTCACCCCTCCACTTT
CASSADTYNSPLHF
>once|14|TRBJ1-1|NA|TRBV18
TGTGCCAGCTCACCAAGCCTGAGCAGCACTGAAGCTTTCTTT
CASSPSLSSTEAFF
>NA|14|TRBJ1-3|NA|TRBV15
TGTGCCACAGTCCCGTTGGGAGAAGGAAACACCATATATTTT
CATVPLGEGNTIYF
>NA|15|TRBJ2-5|TRBD2|TRBV19
TGTGCCAGTAGTATGACTAGCGGAAAACAAGAGACCCAGTACTTC
CASSMTSGKQETQYF
>NA|17|TRBJ2-5|TRBD2|TRBV3-1/TRBV3-2
TGTGCCAGCAGCCATCCCTCTGGCGGGAGGGCTCTGGAGACCCAGTACTTC
CASSHPSGGRALETQYF
>NA|14|TRBJ2-7|TRBD2|TRBV27
TGTGCCAGCGGACGTAGCGGGAGTCTCTACGAGCAGTACTTC
CASGRSGSLYEQYF
>NA|14|TRBJ2-1|TRBD2|TRBV28
TGTGCCAGCAGTTTATGGACTAGCGCGGGTGAGCAGTTCTTC
CASSLWTSAGEQFF
>NA|14|TRBJ1-2|NA|TRBV5-1
TGCGCCAGCAGCCCCTGGGGGGGGAATCCTGGCTACACCTTC
CASSPWGGNPGYTF
>NA|15|TRBJ1-3|NA|TRBV25-1
TGTGCCAGCAGTGTCCCGGGACCCTCTGGAAACACCATATATTTT
CASSVPGPSGNTIYF
>NA|19|TRBJ2-1|TRBD2|TRBV27
TGTGCCAGCAGTTTGTCGAGGCTAGCGGGAGGCCCATCCTACAATGAGCAGTTCTTC
CASSLSRLAGGPSYNEQFF
>NA|13|TRBJ1-1|NA|TRBV7-3
TGTGCCAGCAGCGAAGGGGTGAACACTGAAGCTTTCTTT
CASSEGVNTEAFF
>NA|13|TRBJ1-4|NA|TRBV29-1
TGCAGCGGAAGGGATTGGGGGAAAGAAAAACTGTTTTTT
CSGRDWGKEKLFF
>NA|16|TRBJ1-3|NA|TRBV28
TGTGCCAGCATAGGAGGCGGAACCTACTCTGGAAACACCATATATTTT
CASIGGGTYSGNTIYF
>NA|16|TRBJ2-2|NA|TRBV4-1
TGCGCCAGCAGCCCTTCCTCGCTAGCAGGTACCGGGGAGCTGTTTTTT
CASSPSSLAGTGELFF
>NA|16|TRBJ1-5|NA|TRBV7-9
TGTGCCAGCAGCTTACAGGCAGGGTTGGACAATCAGCCCCAGCATTTT
CASSLQAGLDNQPQHF
>NA|13|TRBJ2-7|NA|TRBV2
TGTGCCCCCGGGGGCAGGGGGTTACGCGAGCAGTACTTC
CAPGGRGLREQYF
>NA|15|TRBJ2-5|NA|TRBV5-8
TGTGCCAGCAGCTTGATGAACTGGTACCAAGAGACCCAGTACTTC
CASSLMNWYQETQYF
>NA|18|TRBJ1-2|TRBD1|TRBV4-1
TGCGCCAGCAGCCAAGAAGCCCCGGGACAGGTTACACACTATGGCTACACCTTC
CASSQEAPGQVTHYGYTF
>NA|16|TRBJ2-3|NA|TRBV19
TGTGCCAGTAGTCACCCGGGCGGGGCTAGCACAGATACGCAGTATTTT
CASSHPGGASTDTQYF